The present entry profiles one T cell receptor beta chain with its context. Its antigen remains unknown. The sample is drawn from a study of immune evolution from preneoplasia to lung adenocarcinoma. Study outcomes and limitations: Normal lung had highest clonality; later lesions appeared denser, more diverse. Top clone share appeared to fall from AAH through AIS, MIA, adenocarcinoma.

Produced via immunoSEQ multiplex PCR; TCRdb's table is partial and in-frame only. The sample yields 1,100 to 1,500 clones, around 85% seen once. The CDR3 is 12 amino acids. Germline values: CDR1 SGHAT, CDR2 FQNNGV. The V end lost 1 base, the J end lost 6 bases, and 4 bases lay between the germline ends. The receptor's source is a person aged 70 to 80 with lung adenocarcinoma. The rearrangement uses TRBV11-2 and TRBJ2-1; D is unresolved. Sequenced: FFPE atypical adenomatous hyperplasia tissue from the lung. Subset in this sample: atypical adenomatous hyperplasia (AAH), lung preneoplasia. The CDR3, as DNA: TGTGCCAGCAGCTTAGTTCGCAATGAGCAGTTCTTC. It specifies CASSLVRNEQFF.